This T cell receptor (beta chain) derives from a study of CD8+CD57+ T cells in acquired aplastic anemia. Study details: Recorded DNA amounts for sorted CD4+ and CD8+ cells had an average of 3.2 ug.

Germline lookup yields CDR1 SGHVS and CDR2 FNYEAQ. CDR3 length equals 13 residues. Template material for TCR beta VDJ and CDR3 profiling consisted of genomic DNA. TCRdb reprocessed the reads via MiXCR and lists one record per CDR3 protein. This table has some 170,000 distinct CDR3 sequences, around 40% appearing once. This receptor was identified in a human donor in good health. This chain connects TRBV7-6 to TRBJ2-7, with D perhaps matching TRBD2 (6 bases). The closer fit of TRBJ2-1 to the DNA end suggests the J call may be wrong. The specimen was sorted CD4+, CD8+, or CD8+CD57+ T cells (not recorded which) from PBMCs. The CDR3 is CASRPGSYNEQFF. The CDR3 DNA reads TGTGCCAGCAGACCCGGGAGTTACAATGAGCAGTTCTTC.